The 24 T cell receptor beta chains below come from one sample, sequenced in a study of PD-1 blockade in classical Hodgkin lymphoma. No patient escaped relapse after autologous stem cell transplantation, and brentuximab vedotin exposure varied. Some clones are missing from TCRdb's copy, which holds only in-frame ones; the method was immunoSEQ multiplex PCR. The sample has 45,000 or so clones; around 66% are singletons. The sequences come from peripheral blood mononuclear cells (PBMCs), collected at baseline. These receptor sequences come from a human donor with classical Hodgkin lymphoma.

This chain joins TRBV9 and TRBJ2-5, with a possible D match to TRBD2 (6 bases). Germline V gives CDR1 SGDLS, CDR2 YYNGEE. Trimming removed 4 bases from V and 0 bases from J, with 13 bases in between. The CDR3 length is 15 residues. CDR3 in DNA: TGTGCCAGCAGCCCCGGAGGGGAGTACCAAGAGACCCAGTACTTC. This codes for CASSPGGEYQETQYF.

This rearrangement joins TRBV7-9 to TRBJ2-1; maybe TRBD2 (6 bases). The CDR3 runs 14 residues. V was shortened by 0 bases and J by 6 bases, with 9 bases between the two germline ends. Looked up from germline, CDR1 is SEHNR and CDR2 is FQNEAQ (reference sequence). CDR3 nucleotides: TGTGCCAGCAGCTTAGCCACTAGCTCCAATGAGCAGTTCTTC. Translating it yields CASSLATSSNEQFF.

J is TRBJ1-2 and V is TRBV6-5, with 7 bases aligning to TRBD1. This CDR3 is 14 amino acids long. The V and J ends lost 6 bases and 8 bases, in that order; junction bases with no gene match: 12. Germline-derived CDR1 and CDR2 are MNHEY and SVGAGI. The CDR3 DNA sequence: TGTGCCAGCAGCTATAGACAGGGAGTAGACGGCTACACCTTC. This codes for CASSYRQGVDGYTF.

The CDR3 loop reads CASSLQGAVTEAFF. The DNA for the CDR3 is TGTGCCAGCAGTTTACAGGGGGCGGTAACTGAAGCTTTCTTT. V gene TRBV27 combines with J gene TRBJ1-1, with 8 bases that match TRBD1. Germline CDR1 MNHEY, CDR2 SMNVEV (reference sequence). Unmatched junction bases numbered 4, after V lost 2 bases and J lost 5 bases. The CDR3 loop spans 14 amino acids.

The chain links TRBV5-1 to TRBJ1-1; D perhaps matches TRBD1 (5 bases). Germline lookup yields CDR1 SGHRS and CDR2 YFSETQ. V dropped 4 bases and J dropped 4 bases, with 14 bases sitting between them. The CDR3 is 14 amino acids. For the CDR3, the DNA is TGCGCCAGCAGCCCCGGGACGGCCTTCACTGAAGCTTTCTTT. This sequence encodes CASSPGTAFTEAFF.

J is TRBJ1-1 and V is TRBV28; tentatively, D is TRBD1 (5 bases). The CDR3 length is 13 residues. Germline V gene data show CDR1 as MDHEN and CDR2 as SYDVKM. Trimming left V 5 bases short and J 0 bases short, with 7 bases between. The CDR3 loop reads CASSLGLNTEAFF. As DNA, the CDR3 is TGTGCCAGCAGTCTGGGGCTGAACACTGAAGCTTTCTTT. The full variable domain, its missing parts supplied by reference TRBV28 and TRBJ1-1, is DVKVTQSSRYLVKRTGEKVFLECVQDMDHENMFWYRQDPGLGLRLIYFSYDVKMKEKGDIPEGYSVSREKKERFSLILESASTNQTSMYLCASSLGLNTEAFFGQGTRLTVV.

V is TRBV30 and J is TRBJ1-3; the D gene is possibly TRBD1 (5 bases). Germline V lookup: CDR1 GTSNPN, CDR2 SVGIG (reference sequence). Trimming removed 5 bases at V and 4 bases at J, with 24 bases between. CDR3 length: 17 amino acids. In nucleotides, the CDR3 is TGTGCCTGGGACGCGGGACGCGCCGCCTTGAGAGGAAACACCATATATTTT. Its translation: CAWDAGRAALRGNTIYF.

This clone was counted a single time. The CDR3 sequence: CASKPGVGSGPDTQYF. For the CDR3, the DNA is TGCGCCAGCAAGCCGGGCGTGGGGAGTGGACCAGATACGCAGTATTTT. The V gene is TRBV10-1, the J gene TRBJ2-3, with D possibly matching TRBD2 (5 bases). Trimming removed 7 bases at V and 4 bases at J, with 21 bases between. The CDR3 is made up of 16 amino acids. Per the germline V gene, CDR1 is WNHNN and CDR2 is SYGVQD (reference sequence).

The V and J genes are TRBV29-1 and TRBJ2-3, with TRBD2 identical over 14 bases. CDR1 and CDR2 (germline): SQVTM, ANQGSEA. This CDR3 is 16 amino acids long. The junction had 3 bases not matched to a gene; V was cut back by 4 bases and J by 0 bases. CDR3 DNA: TGCAGCGTTGCGGGACTAGCGGGGGCTAGCACAGATACGCAGTATTTT. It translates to CSVAGLAGASTDTQYF.

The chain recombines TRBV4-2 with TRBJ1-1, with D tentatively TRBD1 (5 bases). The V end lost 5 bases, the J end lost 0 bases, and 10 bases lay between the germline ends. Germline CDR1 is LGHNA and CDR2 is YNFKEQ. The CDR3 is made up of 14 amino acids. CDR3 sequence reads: CASSLDNMNTEAFF. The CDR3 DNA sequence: TGTGCCAGCAGCTTGGACAATATGAACACTGAAGCTTTCTTT.

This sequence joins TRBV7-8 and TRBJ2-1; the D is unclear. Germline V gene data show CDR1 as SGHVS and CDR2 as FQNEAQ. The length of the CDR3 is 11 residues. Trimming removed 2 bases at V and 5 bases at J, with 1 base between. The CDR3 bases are TGTGCCAGCAGCTTAAACAATGAGCAGTTCTTC. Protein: CASSLNNEQFF.

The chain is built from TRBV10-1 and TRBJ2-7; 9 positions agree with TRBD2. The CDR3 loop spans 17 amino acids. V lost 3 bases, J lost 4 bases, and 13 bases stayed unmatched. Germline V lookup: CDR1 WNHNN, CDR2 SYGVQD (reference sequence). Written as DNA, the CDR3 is TGCGCCAGCAGTGAACAGACTAGCGGCGAGGGAGAGTACGAGCAGTACTTC. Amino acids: CASSEQTSGEGEYEQYF.

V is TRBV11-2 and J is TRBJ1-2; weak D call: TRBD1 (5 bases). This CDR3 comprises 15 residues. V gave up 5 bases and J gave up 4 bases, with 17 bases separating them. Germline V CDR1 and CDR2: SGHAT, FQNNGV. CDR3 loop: CASSPAGMGGYGYTF. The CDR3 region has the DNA TGTGCCAGCAGCCCCGCGGGGATGGGGGGCTATGGCTACACCTTC. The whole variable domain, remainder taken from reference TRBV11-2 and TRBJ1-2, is EAGVAQSPRYKIIEKRQSVAFWCNPISGHATLYWYQQILGQGPKLLIQFQNNGVVDDSQLPKDRFSAERLKGVDSTLKIQPAKLEDSAVYLCASSPAGMGGYGYTFGSGTRLTVV.

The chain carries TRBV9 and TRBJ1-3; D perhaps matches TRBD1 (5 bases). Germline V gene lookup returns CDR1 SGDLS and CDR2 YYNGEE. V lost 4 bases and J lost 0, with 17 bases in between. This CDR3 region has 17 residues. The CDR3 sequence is CASSFGTVSFSGNTIYF. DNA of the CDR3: TGTGCCAGCAGCTTCGGGACGGTCTCATTCTCTGGAAACACCATATATTTT.

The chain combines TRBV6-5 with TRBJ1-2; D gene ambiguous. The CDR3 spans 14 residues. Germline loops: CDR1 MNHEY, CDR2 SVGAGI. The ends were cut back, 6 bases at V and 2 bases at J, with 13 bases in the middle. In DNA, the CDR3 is TGTGCCAGCAGCCCGGCAGGACCAAACTATGGCTACACCTTC. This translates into CASSPAGPNYGYTF.

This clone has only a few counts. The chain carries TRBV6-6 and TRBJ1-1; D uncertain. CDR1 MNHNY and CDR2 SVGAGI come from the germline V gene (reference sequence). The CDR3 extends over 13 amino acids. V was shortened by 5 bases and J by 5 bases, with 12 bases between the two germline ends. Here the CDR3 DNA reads TGTGCCAGCAGTCCCCCCGGGCCAACTGAAGCTTTCTTT. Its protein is CASSPPGPTEAFF.

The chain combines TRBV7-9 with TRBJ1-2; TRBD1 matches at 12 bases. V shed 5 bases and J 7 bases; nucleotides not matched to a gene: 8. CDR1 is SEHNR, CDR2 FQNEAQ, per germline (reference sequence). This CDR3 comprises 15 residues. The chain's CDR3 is CASSLLGQGASGYTF. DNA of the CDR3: TGTGCCAGCAGCCTCCTGGGACAGGGGGCCAGTGGCTACACCTTC. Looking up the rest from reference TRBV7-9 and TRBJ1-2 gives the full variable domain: DTGVSQNPRHKITKRGQNVTFRCDPISEHNRLYWYRQTLGQGPEFLTYFQNEAQLEKSRLLSDRFSAERPKGSFSTLEIQRTEQGDSAMYLCASSLLGQGASGYTFGSGTRLTVV.

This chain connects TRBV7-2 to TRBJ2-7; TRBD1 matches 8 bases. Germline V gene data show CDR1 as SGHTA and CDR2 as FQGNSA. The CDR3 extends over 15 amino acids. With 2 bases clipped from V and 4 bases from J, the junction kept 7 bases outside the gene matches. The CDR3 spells CASSLRAGGLYEQYF. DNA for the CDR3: TGTGCCAGCAGCTTAAGGGCAGGGGGCCTATACGAGCAGTACTTC.

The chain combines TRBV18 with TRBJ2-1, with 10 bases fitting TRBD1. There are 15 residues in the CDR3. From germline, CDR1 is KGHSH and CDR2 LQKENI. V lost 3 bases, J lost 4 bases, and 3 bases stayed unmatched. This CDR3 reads CASSPGQGVYNEQFF. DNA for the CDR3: TGTGCCAGCTCACCTGGACAGGGGGTATACAATGAGCAGTTCTTC.

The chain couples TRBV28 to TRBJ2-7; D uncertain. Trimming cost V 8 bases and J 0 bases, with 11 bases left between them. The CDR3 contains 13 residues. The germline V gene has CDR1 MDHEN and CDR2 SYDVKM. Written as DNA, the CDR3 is TGTGCCAGCCTCTCGGCCAGCTCCTACGAGCAGTACTTC. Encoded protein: CASLSASSYEQYF.

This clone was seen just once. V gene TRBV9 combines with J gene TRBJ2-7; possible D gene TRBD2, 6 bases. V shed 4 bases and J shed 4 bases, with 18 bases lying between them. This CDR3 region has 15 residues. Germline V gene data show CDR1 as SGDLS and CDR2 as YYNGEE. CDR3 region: CASSPTGGAGYEQYF. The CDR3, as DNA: TGTGCCAGCAGCCCAACCGGGGGTGCGGGGTACGAGCAGTACTTC.

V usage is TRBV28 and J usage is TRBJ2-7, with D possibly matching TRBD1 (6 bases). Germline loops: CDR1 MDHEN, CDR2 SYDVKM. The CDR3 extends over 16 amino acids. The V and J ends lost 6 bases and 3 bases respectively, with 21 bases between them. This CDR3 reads CASRDLDSLQGYEQYF. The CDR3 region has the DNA TGTGCCAGCAGGGACTTGGACAGTCTTCAAGGCTACGAGCAGTACTTC.

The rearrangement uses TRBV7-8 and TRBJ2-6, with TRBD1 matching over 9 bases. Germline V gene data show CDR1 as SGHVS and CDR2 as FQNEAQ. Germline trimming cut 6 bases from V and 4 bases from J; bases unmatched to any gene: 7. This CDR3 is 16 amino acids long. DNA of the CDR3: TGTGCCAGCAGGTACAGGGGGCGGTCCGGGGCCAACGTCCTGACTTTC. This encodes CASRYRGRSGANVLTF. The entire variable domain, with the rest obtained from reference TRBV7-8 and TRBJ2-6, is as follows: GAGVSQSPRYKVAKRGQDVALRCDPISGHVSLFWYQQALGQGPEFLTYFQNEAQLDKSGLPSDRFFAERPEGSVSTLKIQRTQQEDSAVYLCASRYRGRSGANVLTFGAGSRLTVL.

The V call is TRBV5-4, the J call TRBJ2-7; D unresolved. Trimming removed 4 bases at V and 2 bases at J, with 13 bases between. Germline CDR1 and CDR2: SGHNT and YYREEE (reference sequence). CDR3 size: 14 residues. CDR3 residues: CASSPGTSPYEQYF. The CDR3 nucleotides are TGTGCCAGCAGCCCTGGAACTTCTCCCTACGAGCAGTACTTC.